This T cell receptor beta chain was found in a study of blood T cell repertoires in COVID-19. This CDR3 has 14 amino acids. Germline-derived CDR1 and CDR2 are LGHDT and YNNKEL (reference sequence). V lost 0 bases and J 7 bases, leaving 13 bases between the germline ends. Here immunoSEQ multiplex PCR was the method, and the copy in TCRdb shows in-frame clones only, minus some. The table records around 130,000 clones, roughly 89% of them present only once. The receptor was isolated from a man in his forties with acute or convalescent COVID-19. Source material: peripheral blood. The V gene is TRBV3-1 (or the pseudogene TRBV3-2), the J gene TRBJ2-7, with TRBD1 as a possible D gene (5 bases). CDR3 nucleotide sequence: TGTGCCAGCAGCCAAGAGTTCAGGGCAAGGGAGCAGTACTTC. Protein sequence: CASSQEFRAREQYF.